Detailed here is one TCR beta chain. The record originates from a study of blood T cells in healthy people across ages. The authors ran a second PCR of about 7 to 11 cycles using a sample-barcoded 5' primer and a J-beta primer mix. MiXCR, applied by TCRdb to the 5' RACE reads, yields one record per CDR3 protein. The table shows about 1.6 million distinct CDR3 sequences, with roughly 30% occurring only once. Each donor was a healthy Caucasian individual from Russia, aged about 6 to 100. Extracted total RNA amounted to at least 5 micrograms for each sample. Germline CDR1 reads LGHNA; CDR2 reads YNFKEQ. The CDR3 spans 17 residues. With 4 bases removed from V and 6 bases from J, the gap between germline ends came to 24 bases.

The sample comprised blood. The V call is TRBV4-2, the J call TRBJ1-2; D ambiguous. The origin of this receptor is a woman aged 25 to 45 in good health. CDR3 protein: CASSRGNTRLAGDGYTF. DNA of the CDR3: TGTGCCAGCAGCCGAGGAAACACCCGACTGGCGGGCGATGGCTACACCTTC.